These T cell receptor beta chains were read from a single sample in a study of early T cells in non-severe SARS-CoV-2 infection. TCRdb reprocessed the 5' RACE reads with MiXCR, giving one entry per CDR3 protein. The sample lists some 38,000 distinct CDR3 sequences; roughly 5.6% were seen once. Specimen: whole blood. The receptors stem from an adult who was a healthcare worker with PCR-confirmed SARS-CoV-2 infection or an uninfected control (not recorded which). CDR3s include the opening cysteine and the closing phenylalanine or tryptophan. The size of a clone is reported for some rows only, either as once, few or many, or as a class for expanded clones.

v_gene | abundance | CDR3aa
TRBV7-6 | many | CASSLDPGEGLPSKQFF
TRBV7-9 | few | CASSSGTGAPQDEQYF
TRBV20-1 | many | CSARDGPLGYTF
TRBV7-8 | many | CASSSPSRDSISVDTQYF
TRBV2 | few | CASSQNNSPLHF
TRBV13 | few | CASSFSPGNYNEQFF
TRBV4-2 | many | CASSQDPSQLSTEAFF
TRBV28 | few | CASSFGQGEGGDYGYTF
TRBV5-1 | few | CASSFSGAVETQYF
TRBV15 | many | CATSRGEVEQYF
TRBV4-1 | many | CASSQEGTGRLGNTIYF
TRBV12-5 | many | CASGLRVEQFF
TRBV20-1 | many | CSARAEMVNEQFF
TRBV5-6 | many | CASSLQDKEWQYF
TRBV19 | many | CASSKGDPNEKLFF
TRBV3-1 | many | CASTLSGGGTYEQYF
TRBV29-1 | many | CSVDDLGQSRGVTQYF
TRBV6-6 | - | CASSFWGTATEAFF
TRBV6-2/TRBV6-3 | - | CASSPRQSYQETQYF
TRBV20-1 | many | CSAKYWTEGNTIYF
TRBV5-1 | many | CASSWRDRHTGELFF
TRBV12-3/TRBV12-4 | many | CASSFMIAGPEETQYF
TRBV20-1 | few | CSARGDRQEAFF
TRBV19 | many | CASSPRQAYEQYF
TRBV20-1 | - | CSARETSGRNTQYF
TRBV7-9 | many | CASRVGASQETQYF
TRBV10-3 | few | CAISEGGGQETQYF
TRBV7-3 | few | CASSATGVAVTDTQYF
TRBV6-2/TRBV6-3 | few | CASRTSGISYEQYF
TRBV12-5 | many | CASGIQETQYF
TRBV28 | many | CASSSPRGQPYNEQFF
TRBV19 | many | CASSISRRGDEQYF
TRBV5-1 | many | CASSYLGLAGGEQFF
TRBV13 | many | CASSFGSSGANVLTF
TRBV7-9 | many | CASSSLRQRDGETQYF
TRBV10-3 | - | CAISDRTVATGANVLTF
TRBV4-3 | few | CASSQGAAGGFYTQYF
TRBV20-1 | many | CSATLAGGRNNEQFF
TRBV20-1 | many | CSAEAGDTQYF
TRBV7-8 | - | CASSLMGTGVNEQYF
TRBV7-2 | many | CASSFYRGLNTEAFF
TRBV7-2 | - | CASSLEGRAAYGYTF